The sequence of this T cell receptor beta chain was determined in a study of T cell responses to AZD1222 COVID-19 vaccine. Study-level points and caveats: Spike-specific TCR repertoires showed rising breadth and depth after two AZD1222 doses. It should be noted that donors were predominantly white British and more often female, and clonal diversity was possibly underestimated. The repertoires were collected only after the peak T cell response.

Measured with immunoSEQ multiplex PCR; TCRdb has only the in-frame clones, and not every one. The table lists about 120,000 clones, approximately 94% of them singletons. This CDR3 has 12 residues. V was cut by 6 bases and J by 1 base, with 7 bases left in between. Pooling was applied to second doses at about 4 or about 12 weeks. As regards this clone: What it recognizes is unknown.

The TCR was taken from an adult who received the AZD1222 COVID-19 vaccine. Specimen: peripheral blood, collected 28 days after the second AZD1222 dose. The chain links TRBV12-3 or TRBV12-4 to TRBJ2-7; no clear D gene. Here the CDR3 DNA reads TGTGCCAGCAGAGCCGGATCCTACGAGCAGTACTTC. This codes for CASRAGSYEQYF.